The 19 T cell receptor beta chains below were found in one sample sequenced in a study of radiotherapy plus CTLA-4 blockade in lung cancer. Sequencing was performed with immunoSEQ multiplex PCR; in TCRdb, only in-frame clones are kept and a portion is missing. The data hold 40,000 to 50,000 clones, with 75% to 90% observed a single time. Here the sequenced sample was peripheral blood, taken from a patient treated with radiotherapy plus ipilimumab. Every receptor here comes from a human donor with non-small cell lung cancer who had stable disease on radiotherapy plus ipilimumab.

This clone was detected only a few times. This chain uses TRBV18 with TRBJ1-2; 9 nucleotides align to TRBD1. J lost 3 bases, V lost 0 bases, and 8 bases had no gene match. Germline V gene data show CDR1 as KGHSH and CDR2 as LQKENI. This CDR3 region has 17 residues. CDR3 coding DNA: TGTGCCAGCTCACCACCAGTGGGGACAGGGCGGTACTATGGCTACACCTTC. Residues: CASSPPVGTGRYYGYTF.

This clone was detected only a few times. The chain combines TRBV28 with TRBJ1-1; 11 bases map to TRBD1. CDR3 length equals 14 residues. With V trimmed by 6 bases and J by 2 bases, 2 bases remained unmatched. Per the germline V gene, CDR1 is MDHEN and CDR2 is SYDVKM. The CDR3 DNA sequence: TGTGCCAGCAGGGGGACAGGGGGTAACACTGAAGCTTTCTTT. Translating gives CASRGTGGNTEAFF. Using reference TRBV28 and TRBJ1-1 for the parts outside the CDR3, the full variable domain is DVKVTQSSRYLVKRTGEKVFLECVQDMDHENMFWYRQDPGLGLRLIYFSYDVKMKEKGDIPEGYSVSREKKERFSLILESASTNQTSMYLCASRGTGGNTEAFFGQGTRLTVV.

The rearrangement links TRBV27 to TRBJ2-7; D is perhaps TRBD2 (5 bases). This CDR3 has 14 residues. Trimming cost V 5 bases and J 4 bases, with 15 bases left between them. Germline V CDR1 and CDR2: MNHEY, SMNVEV (reference sequence). For the CDR3, the DNA is TGTGCCAGCAGTCCCTCCCCGGGAAGTTACGAGCAGTACTTC. Its translation is CASSPSPGSYEQYF.

The V call is TRBV10-3, the J call TRBJ2-5, with D possibly being TRBD2 (6 bases). The J call may be in error: the DNA end matches TRBJ2-7 better. The CDR3 spans 16 residues. Germline V lookup: CDR1 ENHRY, CDR2 SYGVKD. The CDR3 DNA sequence: TGTGCCATCAGTGGGGGCCGGATAGCGGTGGTAAACGAGCAGTACTTC. Translation: CAISGGRIAVVNEQYF.

The V call is TRBV7-9, the J call TRBJ2-3; perhaps TRBD2 as D (6 bases). V lost 5 bases to trimming and J lost 4 bases, with 16 bases between them. Germline V gene data show CDR1 as SEHNR and CDR2 as FQNEAQ (reference sequence). CDR3 length: 15 residues. In DNA form, the CDR3 reads TGTGCCAGCAGCGACCGGGACTTCGACCCAGATACGCAGTATTTT. Translated, it gives CASSDRDFDPDTQYF.

Turning to this clone: A junction boundary mismatches the germline segment, possibly from a read error. The chain uses TRBV6-1 and TRBJ1-5, with no clear D. CDR1 and CDR2 from the germline V gene are MNHNS and SASEGT. The CDR3 loop spans 13 amino acids. The CDR3 is CAGSEMTGQPQHF. Written as DNA, the CDR3 is TGTGCCGGCAGTGAAATGACGGGTCAGCCCCAGCATTTT.

The chain has TRBV6-5 and TRBJ2-5; TRBD1 matches at 8 bases. This CDR3 spans 14 amino acids. V shed 4 bases, J shed 5 bases, and the junction held 6 bases outside the gene matches. Germline CDR1 reads MNHEY; CDR2 reads SVGAGI. CDR3 sequence: CASSSRTGRETQYF. The CDR3 region has the DNA TGTGCCAGCAGTTCAAGGACAGGGCGGGAGACCCAGTACTTC.

The genes are TRBV7-3 and TRBJ2-1; D perhaps matches TRBD1 (7 bases). Germline CDR1 and CDR2: SGHTA and FQGTGA. V lost 3 bases to trimming and J lost 9 bases, with 12 bases between them. The CDR3 loop spans 13 amino acids. CDR3 amino acids: CASSLRRDSEQFF. CDR3 sequence (DNA): TGTGCCAGCAGCTTGCGGCGGGACAGTGAGCAGTTCTTC.

The chain combines TRBV12-2 with TRBJ2-7; no DNA check was done on the table's D call, TRBD1. TRBV12-2 is classified as a pseudogene. The CDR3 length is 17 residues. The CDR3 is CASRLAQRQGGSYEQYF. CDR3 DNA: TGTGCAAGTCGCTTAGCGCAGCGGCAGGGGGGTTCCTACGAGCAGTACTTC.

The rearrangement joins TRBV4-2 to TRBJ2-4, with D possibly matching TRBD1 (6 bases). Germline loops: CDR1 LGHNA, CDR2 YNFKEQ. The CDR3 is made up of 14 amino acids. Trimming cost V 1 base and J 8 bases, with 12 bases left between them. The CDR3 coding sequence is TGTGCCAGCAGCCAAGGCACAGGGCGAGACATTCAGTACTTC. This codes for CASSQGTGRDIQYF.

This sequence joins TRBV2 and TRBJ2-1; 12 bases fit TRBD2. In germline, CDR1 is SNHLY, CDR2 FYNNEI. V shed 10 bases and J 6 bases; nucleotides not matched to a gene: 13. This CDR3 spans 16 amino acids. The chain's CDR3 is CANTGTSGRATNEQFF. In DNA, the CDR3 is TGTGCCAACACCGGGACTAGCGGGCGGGCCACCAATGAGCAGTTCTTC.

This chain's CDR3 is CASSPDTYEQYF. The CDR3 nucleotides read TGTGCCAGCAGTCCGGACACCTACGAGCAGTACTTC. The chain has TRBV7-9 and TRBJ2-7, with a possible D match to TRBD1 (5 bases). CDR1 is SEHNR and CDR2 is FQNEAQ in the germline V gene (reference sequence). The CDR3 totals 12 residues. V shed 6 bases and J shed 2 bases, with 8 bases lying between them.

This clone was observed a handful of times. The chain has TRBV4-3 and TRBJ2-7; D is unclear. V gave up 2 bases and J gave up 4 bases, with 15 bases separating them. The length of the CDR3 is 15 residues. CDR1 and CDR2 (germline): LGHNA, YSLEER. The CDR3 DNA is TGCGCCAGCAGCCAATCCGTCGGCAGCGTTTACGAGCAGTACTTC. This gives the protein CASSQSVGSVYEQYF.

The V call is TRBV4-1, the J call TRBJ2-7, with 15 bases lining up with TRBD2. With V trimmed by 3 bases and J by 2 bases, 5 bases remained unmatched. Germline CDR1 reads MGHRA; CDR2 reads YSYEKL. The CDR3 length is 17 residues. This CDR3 reads CASSQGLAGGRAYEQYF. The DNA of the CDR3 is TGCGCCAGCAGCCAGGGACTAGCGGGAGGTCGCGCCTACGAGCAGTACTTC.

The rearrangement joins TRBV9 to TRBJ2-7; the D gene is possibly TRBD2 (5 bases). Germline CDR1 and CDR2: SGDLS and YYNGEE. The CDR3 is 16 residues long. With 3 bases removed from V and 3 bases from J, the gap between germline ends came to 19 bases. In DNA form, the CDR3 reads TGTGCCAGCAGCGCAACCGACACTAGTGCCAACTACGAGCAGTACTTC. It yields the protein CASSATDTSANYEQYF.

CDR3 nucleotides: TGCGCCAGCAGTTCCGGGGGGGGCTCCTACGAGCAGTACTTC. Translated, it gives CASSSGGGSYEQYF. The rearrangement links TRBV5-1 to TRBJ2-7; 8 bases agree with TRBD2. The germline gives CDR1 SGHRS, CDR2 YFSETQ. The CDR3 is 14 amino acids. Germline trimming cut 5 bases from V and 0 bases from J; bases unmatched to any gene: 4.

The gene calls are TRBV2 and TRBJ2-3; 9 bases fit TRBD2. V was pared by 1 base and J by 3 bases, with 5 bases of the junction left unmatched. Germline lookup yields CDR1 SNHLY and CDR2 FYNNEI. The CDR3 has 16 amino acids. The CDR3 coding sequence is TGTGCCAGCAGTGAAGGGCTAGCGGGGACGACAGATACGCAGTATTTT. It translates to CASSEGLAGTTDTQYF.

This chain links TRBV19 with TRBJ1-5, with D perhaps matching TRBD1 (6 bases). Germline V gene lookup returns CDR1 LNHDA and CDR2 SQIVND (reference sequence). V gave up 10 bases and J gave up 6 bases, with 16 bases separating them. The CDR3 has 13 residues. The CDR3, as DNA: TGTGCCATCGAAGGGGGGGGAGGTCAGCCCCAGCATTTT. Its translation: CAIEGGGGQPQHF.

V is TRBV30 and J is TRBJ1-5, with D unclear. The CDR3 extends over 14 amino acids. Germline loops: CDR1 GTSNPN, CDR2 SVGIG (reference sequence). Trimming removed 3 bases at V and 4 bases at J, with 13 bases between. As DNA, the CDR3 is TGTGCCTGGAGGAGAGGCCAATCGAATCAGCCCCAGCATTTT. Protein: CAWRRGQSNQPQHF.